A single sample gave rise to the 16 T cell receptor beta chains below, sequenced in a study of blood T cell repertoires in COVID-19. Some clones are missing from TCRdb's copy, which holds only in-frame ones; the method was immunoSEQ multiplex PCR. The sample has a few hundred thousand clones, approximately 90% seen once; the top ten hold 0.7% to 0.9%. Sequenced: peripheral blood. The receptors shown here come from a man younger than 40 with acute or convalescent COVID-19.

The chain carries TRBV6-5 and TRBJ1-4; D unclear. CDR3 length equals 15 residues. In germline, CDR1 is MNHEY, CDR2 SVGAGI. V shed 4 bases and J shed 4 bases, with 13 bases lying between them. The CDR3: CASSSVGLNNEKLFF. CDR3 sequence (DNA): TGTGCCAGCAGTTCGGTTGGGCTTAATAATGAAAAACTGTTTTTT.

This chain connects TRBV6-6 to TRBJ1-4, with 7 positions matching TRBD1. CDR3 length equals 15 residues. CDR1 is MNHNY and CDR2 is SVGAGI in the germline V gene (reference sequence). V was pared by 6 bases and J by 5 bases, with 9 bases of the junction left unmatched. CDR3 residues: CASRNEPGQNEKLFF. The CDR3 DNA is TGTGCCAGCAGAAACGAACCGGGACAGAATGAAAAACTGTTTTTT.

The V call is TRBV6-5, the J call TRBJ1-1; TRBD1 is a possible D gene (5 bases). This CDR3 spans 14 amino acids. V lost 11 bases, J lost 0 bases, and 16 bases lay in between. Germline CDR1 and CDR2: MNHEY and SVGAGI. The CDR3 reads CAARTTGLNTEAFF. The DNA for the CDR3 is TGTGCCGCAAGAACAACAGGCTTGAACACTGAAGCTTTCTTT.

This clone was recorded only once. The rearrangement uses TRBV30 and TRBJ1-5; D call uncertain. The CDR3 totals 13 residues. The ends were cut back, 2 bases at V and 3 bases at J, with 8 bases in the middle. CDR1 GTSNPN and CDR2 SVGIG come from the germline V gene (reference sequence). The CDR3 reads CAWSWRANQPQHF. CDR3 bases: TGTGCCTGGAGTTGGAGGGCCAATCAGCCCCAGCATTTT.

The CDR3 region has the DNA TGCGCCAGCAGCCAAGTGACGGAGGAAAGCTATGGCTACACCTTC. The encoded protein is CASSQVTEESYGYTF. The rearrangement joins TRBV4-1 to TRBJ1-2; D is uncertain. The V and J ends lost 1 base and 4 bases respectively, with 13 bases between them. The germline CDR1 and CDR2 sequences are MGHRA and YSYEKL. This CDR3 contains 15 residues.

This CDR3 reads CAWSTGTGAFEAFF. Here the CDR3 DNA reads TGTGCCTGGAGTACGGGGACAGGGGCCTTTGAAGCTTTCTTT. J is TRBJ1-1 and V is TRBV30, with TRBD1 matching 10 bases. Germline CDR1 GTSNPN, CDR2 SVGIG (reference sequence). After removal of 2 bases from V and 7 bases from J, the junction contained 7 bases not matched to a gene. The CDR3 covers 14 residues. Full variable domain (rest looked up from reference TRBV30 and TRBJ1-1): SQTIHQWPATLVQPVGSPLSLECTVEGTSNPNLYWYRQAAGRGLQLLFYSVGIGQISSEVPQNLSASRPQDRQFILSSKKLLLSDSGFYLCAWSTGTGAFEAFFGQGTRLTVV.

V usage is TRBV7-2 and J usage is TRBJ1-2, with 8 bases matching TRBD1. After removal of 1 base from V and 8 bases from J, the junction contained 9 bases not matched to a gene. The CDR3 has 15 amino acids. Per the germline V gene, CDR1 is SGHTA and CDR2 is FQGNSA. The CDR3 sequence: CASSLGAGGAGGYTF. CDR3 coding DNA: TGTGCCAGCAGCTTAGGGGCAGGGGGCGCGGGAGGCTACACCTTC.

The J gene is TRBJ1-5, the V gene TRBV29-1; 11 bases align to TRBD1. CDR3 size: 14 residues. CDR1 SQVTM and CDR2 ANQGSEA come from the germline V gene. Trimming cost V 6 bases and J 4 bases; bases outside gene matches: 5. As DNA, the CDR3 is TGCAGCGTAAGGGGGACAGGGGGGAATCAGCCCCAGCATTTT. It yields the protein CSVRGTGGNQPQHF.

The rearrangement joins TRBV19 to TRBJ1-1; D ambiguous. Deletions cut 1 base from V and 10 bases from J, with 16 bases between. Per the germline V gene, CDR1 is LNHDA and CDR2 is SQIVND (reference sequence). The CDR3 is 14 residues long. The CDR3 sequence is CASSIGGSVWRAFF. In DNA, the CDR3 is TGTGCCAGTAGTATAGGAGGGTCGGTCTGGCGAGCTTTCTTT.

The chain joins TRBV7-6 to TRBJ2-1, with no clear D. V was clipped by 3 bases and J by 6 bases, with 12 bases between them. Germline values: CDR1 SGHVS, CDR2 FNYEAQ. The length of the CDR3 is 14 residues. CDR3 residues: CASSLTRDANEQFF. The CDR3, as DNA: TGTGCCAGCAGCTTGACACGAGACGCCAATGAGCAGTTCTTC.

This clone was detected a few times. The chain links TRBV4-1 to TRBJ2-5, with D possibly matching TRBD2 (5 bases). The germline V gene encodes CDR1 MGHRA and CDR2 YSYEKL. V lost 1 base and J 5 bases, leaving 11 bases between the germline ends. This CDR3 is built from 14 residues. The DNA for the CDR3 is TGCGCCAGCAGCCAAGGGACTTCCCGGGAGACCCAGTACTTC. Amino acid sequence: CASSQGTSRETQYF.

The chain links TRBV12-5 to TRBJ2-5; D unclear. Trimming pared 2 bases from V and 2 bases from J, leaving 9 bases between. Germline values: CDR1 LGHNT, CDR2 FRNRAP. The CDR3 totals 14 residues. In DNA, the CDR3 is TGTGCTAGTGGTTTGACAGTCTATCAAGAGACCCAGTACTTC. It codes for CASGLTVYQETQYF.

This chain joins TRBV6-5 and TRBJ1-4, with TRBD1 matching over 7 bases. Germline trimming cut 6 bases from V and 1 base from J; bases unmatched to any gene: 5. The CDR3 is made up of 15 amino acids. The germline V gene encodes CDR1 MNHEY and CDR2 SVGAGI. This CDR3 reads CASRLTGVTNEKLFF. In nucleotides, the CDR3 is TGTGCCAGCAGGCTTACAGGGGTAACTAATGAAAAACTGTTTTTT.

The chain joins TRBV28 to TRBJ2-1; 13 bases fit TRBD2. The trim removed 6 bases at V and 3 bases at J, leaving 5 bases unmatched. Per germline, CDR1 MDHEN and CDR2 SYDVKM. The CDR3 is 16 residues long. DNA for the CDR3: TGTGCCAGCAGGAGGGGGACTAGCGGGAACTACAATGAGCAGTTCTTC. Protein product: CASRRGTSGNYNEQFF.

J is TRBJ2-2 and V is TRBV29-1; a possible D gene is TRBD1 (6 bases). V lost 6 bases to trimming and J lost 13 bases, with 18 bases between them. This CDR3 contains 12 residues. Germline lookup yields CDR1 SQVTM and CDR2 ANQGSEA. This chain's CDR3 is CSVLLRDNMLFF. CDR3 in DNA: TGCAGCGTCTTACTCCGGGACAATATGCTGTTTTTT.

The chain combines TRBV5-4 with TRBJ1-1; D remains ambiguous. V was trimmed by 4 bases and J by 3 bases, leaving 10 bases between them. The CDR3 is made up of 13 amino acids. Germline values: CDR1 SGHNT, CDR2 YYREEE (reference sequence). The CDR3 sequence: CASSRPQYTEAFF. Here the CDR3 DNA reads TGTGCCAGCAGCCGCCCCCAGTACACTGAAGCTTTCTTT.